These T cell receptor beta chains were read from a single sample in a study of T cells in localized non-small cell lung cancer. Method: immunoSEQ multiplex PCR; TCRdb's copy keeps in-frame clones and lacks some. The sample lists about 33,000 clones, over 80% occurring once. The sequenced sample was PBMCs, obtained before any cancer treatment. The receptors derive from a man between 40 and 70 years old with stage II lung adenocarcinoma. The CDR3 runs from the conserved cysteine through the conserved F or W.

V gene,J gene,CDR3 protein
TRBV27,TRBJ2-6,CASSWGGGRRGANVLTF
TRBV29-1,TRBJ2-7,CSVGPGGPGSYEQYF
TRBV7-9,TRBJ2-5,CASSLEGSGPQETQYF
TRBV30,TRBJ2-7,CAWSKIGTVSSYEQYF
TRBV11-3,TRBJ2-7,CASSLEGSGIYEQYF
TRBV7-2,TRBJ2-1,CASSLEGTSGRFEQFF
TRBV6-5,TRBJ1-2,CASSEPGYTF
TRBV29-1,TRBJ2-4,CSVEEGQGGKNIQYF
TRBV28,TRBJ1-1,CASRIGQENTEAFF
TRBV28,TRBJ1-2,CAIVPLAGTVGYTF
TRBV14,TRBJ2-7,CASSQESRTSTIRSYEQYF
TRBV27,TRBJ1-5,CASSHRDQNQPQHF
TRBV18,TRBJ1-1,CASSPADKAFF
TRBV9,TRBJ1-4,CASSLDRSNEKLFF
TRBV19,TRBJ2-7,CASSIRRGPTYEQYF
TRBV19,TRBJ1-1,CASRGTGRTMNTEAFF
TRBV28,TRBJ1-2,CASSLSPLYGYTF
TRBV10-3,TRBJ1-1,CATREDTEAFF